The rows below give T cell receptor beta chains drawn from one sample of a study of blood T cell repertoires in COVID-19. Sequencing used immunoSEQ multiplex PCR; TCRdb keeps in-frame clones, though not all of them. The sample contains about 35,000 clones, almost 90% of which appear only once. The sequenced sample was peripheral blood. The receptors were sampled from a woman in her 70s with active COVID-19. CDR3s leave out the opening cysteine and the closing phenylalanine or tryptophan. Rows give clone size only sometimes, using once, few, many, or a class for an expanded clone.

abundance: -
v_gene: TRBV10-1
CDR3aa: ASSIDRTYGYT

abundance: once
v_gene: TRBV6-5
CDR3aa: ASRVAGSTDTQY

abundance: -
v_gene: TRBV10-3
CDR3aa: AISGTGRWDEQY

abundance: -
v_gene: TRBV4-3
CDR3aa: ASSQLLKETQY

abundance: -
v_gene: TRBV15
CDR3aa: ATSRIRGYEQY

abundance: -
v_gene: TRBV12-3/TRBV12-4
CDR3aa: ASSLTGTTQLY

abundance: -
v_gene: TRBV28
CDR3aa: ASGVPTGSNEKLF

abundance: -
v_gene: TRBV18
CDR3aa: ASSPTSGGNTIY

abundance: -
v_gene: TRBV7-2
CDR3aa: ASSLGQTTTDTQY

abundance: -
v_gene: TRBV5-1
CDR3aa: ASSTGQVDTQY

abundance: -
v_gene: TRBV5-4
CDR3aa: ASSPPPLGTTDTQY

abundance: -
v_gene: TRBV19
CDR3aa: ASSRREGGDGNQPQH

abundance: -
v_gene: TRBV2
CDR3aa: AHGGLNTGELF

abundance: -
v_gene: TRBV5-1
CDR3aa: ASSFLAGSASEQY

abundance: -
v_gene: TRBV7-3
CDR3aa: ASSRLAGAYNEQF

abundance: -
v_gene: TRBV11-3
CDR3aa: ASSKGGTSGGGEQY